This T cell receptor (beta chain) was sequenced in a study of regulatory T cells in long-lasting Graves disease. At the level of the study: Disease was considered persistent Graves' disease after over 5 years of antithyroid drugs (with positive TSH receptor antibodies).

Time point described: persistent/refractory GD, antithyroid drugs over 5 years with positive TRAb. TCR sequences were obtained from RNA taken from PBMCs. This clonotype was seen more than once but under ten times. Combining iRepertoire HTBI primers with Arm-PCR of CDR3 regions, the authors built TCR beta libraries. TCRdb reanalysed the multiplex PCR reads using MiXCR and keeps one entry per CDR3 protein. This sample has a few hundred thousand distinct CDR3 sequences, with approximately 25% found just once. This clonotype was sampled from a woman in her thirties or forties with Graves disease. Specimen: peripheral blood mononuclear cells (PBMCs), collected when the disease was refractory, from a patient treated with antithyroid drugs.

The CDR3 DNA sequence: TGTGCCACCAGTGCCGCTGATACCGGGGAGCTGTTTTTT. Protein product: CATSAADTGELFF. J is TRBJ2-2 and V is TRBV24-1; no definite D call. CDR1 KGHDR and CDR2 SFDVKD come from the germline V gene. The CDR3 covers 13 residues. Trimming shortened V by 5 bases and J by 5 bases, and 8 bases separated the two germline ends.